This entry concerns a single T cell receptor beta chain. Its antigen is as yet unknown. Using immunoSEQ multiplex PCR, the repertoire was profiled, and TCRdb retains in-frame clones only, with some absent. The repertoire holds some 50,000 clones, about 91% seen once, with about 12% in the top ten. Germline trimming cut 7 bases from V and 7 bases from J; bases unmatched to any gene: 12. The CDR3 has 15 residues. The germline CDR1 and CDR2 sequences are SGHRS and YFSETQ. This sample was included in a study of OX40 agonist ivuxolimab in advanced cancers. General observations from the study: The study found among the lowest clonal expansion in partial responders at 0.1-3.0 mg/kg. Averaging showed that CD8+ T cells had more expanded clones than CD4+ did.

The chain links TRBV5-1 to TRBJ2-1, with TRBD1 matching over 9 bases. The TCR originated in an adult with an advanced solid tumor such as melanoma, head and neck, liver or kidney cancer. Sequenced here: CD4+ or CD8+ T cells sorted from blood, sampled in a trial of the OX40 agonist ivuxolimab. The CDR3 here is CASGLPGQGLNEQFF. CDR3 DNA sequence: TGCGCCAGCGGGCTACCGGGACAGGGTTTGAATGAGCAGTTCTTC.